This T cell receptor (beta chain) came from a study of PD-1 blockade in classical Hodgkin lymphoma. The overall study: Patients were administered nivolumab (3 mg/kg intravenously) every 2 weeks.

Regarding the study as a whole: Newly diagnosed patients and complete responders had comparable diversity at baseline. The study found that TCR diversity rose significantly by C4D1 in CD4+ but not CD8+ cells.

This clone was recorded only once. No antigen is known for it. Per the germline V gene, CDR1 is SGHRS and CDR2 is YFSETQ. V lost 3 bases to trimming and J lost 0 bases, with 10 bases between them. The CDR3 runs to 15 residues. Exposure to brentuximab vedotin varied, and each patient had relapsed following autologous stem cell transplantation. Complete response, partial response or progressive disease made up the best responses. Sequencing was performed with immunoSEQ multiplex PCR; in TCRdb, only in-frame clones are kept and a portion is missing. The sample shows some 60,000 clones, more than 75% of them seen only once.

The receptor comes from a human donor with classical Hodgkin lymphoma. J is TRBJ2-1 and V is TRBV5-1; unclear D gene. The sequenced sample was peripheral blood mononuclear cells (PBMCs), obtained at baseline. For the CDR3, the DNA is TGCGCCAGCAGCTGGGCTCCACTCTCCTACAATGAGCAGTTCTTC. Encoded protein: CASSWAPLSYNEQFF.